The 22 T cell receptor beta chains below were found in one sample sequenced in a study of T cell clonality in common variable immunodeficiency. Findings and limits, study-wide: Common variable immunodeficiency TCR beta sequences reportedly had fewer deletions and N-nucleotide insertions.

The data were produced by immunoSEQ multiplex PCR, yet TCRdb's version contains in-frame clones alone and is incomplete. The sample contains 40,000 to 50,000 clones, none of them singletons. Their recognized antigens are unknown. Input material: peripheral blood mononuclear cells. These receptors were obtained from a human donor with common variable immunodeficiency.

The sample holds many counts of this clone. The CDR3 extends 3 residues past the end of the read, so its final part is completed from the germline J gene. The J gene is TRBJ2-5, the V gene TRBV20-1; 10 bases agree with TRBD1. The germline V gene has CDR1 DFQATT and CDR2 SNEGSKA (reference sequence). The length of the CDR3 is 14 residues. Trimming took 4 bases from V and 5 from J; bases not matched to a gene: 7. CDR3 DNA, as far as it was read: TGCAGTGCTACCCATTCGGACAGGGGGGAGACC. Its translation is CSATHSDRGET. The full CDR3 protein reads CSATHSDRGETQYF.

This clone has ten or more counts. The missing CDR3 end, 3 residues past where the read stops, is filled in from the germline J gene. This sequence joins TRBV5-1 and TRBJ2-3; 8 bases match TRBD2. Germline CDR1 and CDR2: SGHRS and YFSETQ. The V and J ends lost 0 bases and 5 bases, in that order; junction bases with no gene match: 11. This CDR3 region has 17 residues. CDR3 DNA (partial): TGCGCCAGCAGCTTGGATTTGGGCGGGGGGACGCTAGATACG. This sequence encodes CASSLDLGGGTLDT. The full CDR3 protein reads CASSLDLGGGTLDTQYF.

In its sample, this clone was seen a few times. Coverage ceases 3 residues before the CDR3 finishes, and the germline J gene fills in the end. V usage is TRBV5-1 and J usage is TRBJ2-5, with D possibly TRBD2 on 6 matching bases. The CDR3 spans 14 residues. Germline V gene sequence: CDR1 SGHRS, CDR2 YFSETQ. V was cut by 4 bases and J by 2 bases, with 12 bases left in between. CDR3 sequence: CASSVLALQETQYF. The covered CDR3 bases are TGCGCCAGCAGCGTCCTAGCGCTGCAAGAGACC.

This clone was seen at least ten times. At one of its ends the junction is not consistent with the germline gene, which may arise from a read error. The read halts 3 residues ahead of the CDR3 end, with the missing end drawn from the germline J gene. V is TRBV7-7 and J is TRBJ1-4; 9 positions match TRBD1. CDR1 and CDR2 from the germline V gene are SSHAT and FNYEAQ (reference sequence). The CDR3 is 14 residues long. The DNA read from the CDR3 is TGTGCTAGCAGCCCGGGACAGGGTAACGAAAAA. Protein product: CASSPGQGNEK. The full CDR3 protein is CASSPGQGNEKLFF.

This clone was counted many times. The read ends 3 residues shy of where the CDR3 ends; the end is completed using the germline J gene. The rearrangement joins TRBV13 to TRBJ2-3; 10 bases agree with TRBD2. V lost 0 bases and J lost 4; bases outside the gene matches: 1. CDR3 length equals 15 residues. The germline gives CDR1 PRHDT, CDR2 FYEKMQ (reference sequence). The CDR3 sequence: CASSLGLAGPDTQYF. The CDR3 bases that were read are TGTGCCAGCAGCTTAGGACTAGCGGGACCAGATACG.

As concerns this clone: The read finishes 3 residues shy of the CDR3 end, and the germline J gene is used to complete it. The chain has TRBV19 and TRBJ2-7, with 10 bases that match TRBD2. CDR3 size: 15 residues. With V trimmed by 5 bases and J by 2 bases, 6 bases remained unmatched. Germline values: CDR1 LNHDA, CDR2 SQIVND (reference sequence). CDR3 residues: CASSARTSGAYEQYF. CDR3 DNA, as far as it was read: TGTGCCAGTAGTGCCCGGACTAGCGGAGCCTACGAG.

CDR3 sequence: CASRPGTGDLDEQYF. CDR3 bases read: TGTGCCAGCAGACCCGGGACAGGGGATCTCGACGAG. The chain recombines TRBV6-2 or TRBV6-3 with TRBJ2-7; TRBD1 aligns across 10 bases. The missing CDR3 end, 3 residues past where the read stops, is filled in from the germline J gene. V shed 6 bases, J shed 5 bases, and the junction held 10 bases outside the gene matches. CDR1 and CDR2 (germline): MNHEY, SVGEGT. This CDR3 is 15 amino acids long.

This clone was observed at least ten times. Read coverage stops 3 residues before the CDR3 terminus; the germline J gene supplies the remainder. This chain connects TRBV19 to TRBJ2-3, with 8 bases fitting TRBD2. With 5 bases clipped from V and 2 bases from J, the junction kept 6 bases outside the gene matches. Germline assignment: CDR1 LNHDA and CDR2 SQIVND (reference sequence). The CDR3 spans 15 residues. This CDR3 is CASSLVAGSTDTQYF. The part of the CDR3 DNA that was read is TGTGCCAGTAGTTTGGTAGCGGGGTCCACAGATACG.

Ten or more counts support this clone. The sequenced part of the CDR3 DNA is TGTGCCAGCTCACCGGACAGCCAGAACACTGAA. Its protein is CASSPDSQNTE. The full CDR3 protein reads CASSPDSQNTEAFF. The chain links TRBV18 to TRBJ1-1, with D tentatively TRBD1 (6 bases). The read terminates 3 residues ahead of where the CDR3 ends, so the germline J gene completes it. Germline-derived CDR1 and CDR2 are KGHSH and LQKENI. The CDR3 runs to 14 residues. Trimming took off 3 bases at V and 1 base at J, with 9 bases between the two ends.

This clone was recorded many times. From the germline J gene comes the end of the CDR3, since the read stops 3 residues before it. V usage is TRBV19 and J usage is TRBJ1-1; D might be TRBD1 (6 bases). Germline CDR1 and CDR2: LNHDA and SQIVND (reference sequence). Trimming shortened V by 4 bases and J by 0 bases, and 12 bases separated the two germline ends. There are 15 residues in the CDR3. Incomplete CDR3 DNA: TGTGCCAGTAGTAACGTAGGGGACATGAACACTGAA. Its translation is CASSNVGDMNTE. The CDR3 reads in full as CASSNVGDMNTEAFF.

Points on this clone: The CDR3 end falls 3 residues outside the read, so it is completed with the germline J gene. The rearrangement joins TRBV7-2 to TRBJ1-2, with a tentative D call TRBD1 (5 bases). CDR1 and CDR2 (germline): SGHTA, FQGNSA. Trimming removed 5 bases at V and 4 bases at J, with 11 bases between. The CDR3 extends over 13 amino acids. The CDR3 sequence: CASSVDSLYGYTF. The covered CDR3 bases are TGTGCCAGCAGCGTCGACAGCCTCTATGGC.

Of note for this clone: Read sequence stops 3 residues before the CDR3 end, and the germline J gene provides the missing end. V usage is TRBV2 and J usage is TRBJ2-2; tentatively, D is TRBD2 (6 bases). Germline CDR1 SNHLY, CDR2 FYNNEI. The CDR3 contains 14 residues. The V and J ends lost 7 bases and 4 bases respectively, with 13 bases between them. CDR3 DNA, as far as it was read: TGTGCCAGCACCAGGGAAGCGGGCACCGGGGAG. This encodes CASTREAGTGE. The full CDR3 protein reads CASTREAGTGELFF.

The sample holds many counts of this clone. Read data end 3 residues before the CDR3 end; the end is taken from the germline J gene. The genes are TRBV7-2 and TRBJ2-7; 8 bases align to TRBD1. Germline V gene data show CDR1 as SGHTA and CDR2 as FQGNSA. V lost 5 bases, J lost 4 bases, and 10 bases stayed unmatched. There are 15 residues in the CDR3. The covered CDR3 bases are TGTGCCAGCAGCGAGCGAACCGGGACAGGATACGAG. Translated: CASSERTGTGYE. The CDR3 in its entirety is CASSERTGTGYEQYF.

This clone was picked up many times. Read sequence stops 3 residues before the CDR3 end, and the germline J gene provides the missing end. The chain recombines TRBV29-1 with TRBJ1-1; TRBD1 matches 11 bases. The CDR3 totals 13 residues. In germline, CDR1 is SQVTM, CDR2 ANQGSEA. The part of the CDR3 DNA that was read is TGCAGCGTGGTTCGGACAGGGGGCTTCTCA. Protein product: CSVVRTGGFS. The complete CDR3 sequence is CSVVRTGGFSAFF.

For this clone: The CDR3 end lies 3 residues beyond the end of the read and is filled in from the germline J gene. This chain joins TRBV7-6 and TRBJ2-7; maybe TRBD2 (6 bases). Germline loops: CDR1 SGHVS, CDR2 FNYEAQ. This CDR3 has 15 residues. The ends were cut back, 0 bases at V and 3 bases at J, with 12 bases in the middle. Partial CDR3 DNA: TGTGCCAGCAGCTTAGCTAGCGGAGACCTCTACGAG. This encodes CASSLASGDLYE. The CDR3 in its entirety is CASSLASGDLYEQYF.

This clone was seen at least ten times. The read ends 3 residues early relative to the CDR3; the germline J gene fills the gap. V gene TRBV19 combines with J gene TRBJ2-1; TRBD2 matches at 13 bases. CDR3 length equals 17 residues. Losses at the gene ends were 10 bases for V and 2 bases for J; bases not matched to a gene: 11. CDR1 and CDR2 from the germline V gene are LNHDA and SQIVND (reference sequence). The CDR3 DNA, read in part, is TGTGCCACTGACTCCGGGACTAGCGGGGCCGCCTACAATGAG. It translates to CATDSGTSGAAYNE. The whole CDR3 reads CATDSGTSGAAYNEQFF.

Concerning this clone itself: The read ends 3 residues before the CDR3 terminus; that terminus is restored from the germline J gene. V gene TRBV5-1 combines with J gene TRBJ1-4; D is ambiguous. Trimming removed 0 bases at V and 7 bases at J, with 13 bases between. Looked up from germline, CDR1 is SGHRS and CDR2 is YFSETQ. CDR3 size: 15 residues. The CDR3 loop reads CASSLAAVEGEKLFF. The sequenced part of the CDR3 DNA is TGCGCCAGCAGCTTGGCAGCCGTCGAGGGTGAAAAA.

This clone was picked up a small number of times. Read data end 3 residues before the CDR3 end; the end is taken from the germline J gene. V and J are TRBV18 and TRBJ2-7; TRBD1 is a possible D gene (6 bases). This CDR3 is 15 amino acids long. The V and J ends lost 3 bases and 4 bases respectively, with 16 bases between them. From germline, CDR1 is KGHSH and CDR2 LQKENI. The DNA read from the CDR3 is TGTGCCAGCTCACCGGTCAGGGGCGATACATACGAG. Amino acid sequence: CASSPVRGDTYE. The CDR3, in full, reads CASSPVRGDTYEQYF.

Worth noting for this clone: The read is 3 residues too short to cover the CDR3 end, so that end is filled in from the germline J gene. The rearrangement links TRBV30 to TRBJ2-7, with D perhaps matching TRBD2 (5 bases). The V and J ends lost 1 base and 3 bases respectively, with 7 bases between them. CDR1 and CDR2 from the germline V gene are GTSNPN and SVGIG (reference sequence). The CDR3 is 12 amino acids. CDR3 sequence reads: CAWSAGLYEQYF. CDR3 bases read: TGTGCCTGGAGTGCAGGACTCTACGAG.

This clone was picked up a small number of times. The observed sequence ends 3 residues before the CDR3 terminus, with the missing tail filled in from the germline J gene. The chain carries TRBV20-1 and TRBJ2-5, with 10 bases aligning to TRBD2. In germline, CDR1 is DFQATT, CDR2 SNEGSKA (reference sequence). J lost 5 bases, V lost 6 bases, and 12 bases had no gene match. This CDR3 is 15 amino acids long. The CDR3 reads CSAGGLAGAWETQYF. CDR3 bases read: TGCAGTGCGGGGGGGCTAGCGGGAGCTTGGGAGACC.

This clone was seen at least ten times. With the read ending 3 residues before the CDR3 end, the germline J gene is used to fill in that end. J is TRBJ2-5 and V is TRBV10-3; D uncertain. Trimming pared 2 bases from V and 7 bases from J, leaving 14 bases between. The germline V gene encodes CDR1 ENHRY and CDR2 SYGVKD. The CDR3 is 14 amino acids. CDR3 amino acids: CAISETAEDRTQYF. The CDR3 bases that were read are TGTGCCATCAGTGAGACAGCCGAAGATAGGACC.

By sample share, this clone is medium-sized. The read ends 3 residues before the CDR3 terminus; that terminus is restored from the germline J gene. The chain is built from TRBV6-2 or TRBV6-3 and TRBJ1-1; perhaps TRBD1 as D (6 bases). The CDR3 is 16 residues long. Trimming removed 7 bases at V and 3 bases at J, with 21 bases between. Germline V gene sequence: CDR1 MNHEY, CDR2 SVGEGT. CDR3 bases read: TGTGCCAGCAATCTACGGGGGCGGGGGCGACACACTGAA. This codes for CASNLRGRGRHTE. The entire CDR3 reads CASNLRGRGRHTEAFF.